The 23 T cell receptor beta chains in this list originate from one sample, sequenced in a study of blood T cell repertoires in COVID-19 (dated by TCRdb to about 2020). The library was produced with the immunoSEQ multiplex PCR assay. The table was pulled from immuneACCESS by TCRdb, which kept in-frame rearrangements only. Such tables lose some clones; where checked, under half of the loss comes from unresolved V genes, and the rest has no known cause. Here the sample has approximately 190,000 clones; about 80% occur a single time. The top ten hold around 7% of the sample. The specimen sequenced was PBMCs or T cells enriched from blood (not recorded which). These receptors all come from a man in his forties who had recovered from COVID-19.

The chain combines TRBV11-2 with TRBJ2-6, with D perhaps TRBD2 (7 bases). From germline, CDR1 is SGHAT and CDR2 FQNNGV. The CDR3 runs to 19 residues. V was trimmed by 1 base and J by 2 bases, leaving 18 bases between them. In DNA, the CDR3 is TGTGCCAGCAGCTTAGGCCCAATAGGGGGGGCGCCTGGGGCCAACGTCCTGACTTTC. Encoded protein: CASSLGPIGGAPGANVLTF.

The CDR3 sequence: CSVDSGAENTIYF. DNA of the CDR3: TGCAGCGTTGACTCAGGGGCGGAAAACACCATATATTTT. The chain is built from TRBV29-1 and TRBJ1-3, with D possibly TRBD1 on 6 matching bases. This CDR3 comprises 13 residues. The V and J ends lost 3 bases and 6 bases respectively, with 12 bases between them. Germline loops: CDR1 SQVTM, CDR2 ANQGSEA.

This clone was counted only a few times. V gene TRBV9 combines with J gene TRBJ2-7, with 10 positions matching TRBD1. Germline V CDR1 and CDR2: SGDLS, YYNGEE. The V and J ends lost 4 bases and 0 bases, in that order; junction bases with no gene match: 4. This CDR3 contains 15 residues. The CDR3 coding sequence is TGTGCCAGCAGCCCAGGGACAGGGGCCTCCTACGAGCAGTACTTC. Encoded protein: CASSPGTGASYEQYF.

J is TRBJ1-2 and V is TRBV7-2; possible D gene TRBD1, 5 bases. Trimming pared 1 base from V and 0 bases from J, leaving 18 bases between. From germline, CDR1 is SGHTA and CDR2 FQGNSA. CDR3 size: 18 residues. CDR3 coding DNA: TGTGCCAGCAGCTTAGTCTGGGGGGAGGACTATACTAACTATGGCTACACCTTC. Its protein product is CASSLVWGEDYTNYGYTF.

The chain uses TRBV2 and TRBJ2-1; TRBD2 matches at 15 bases. This CDR3 region has 20 residues. J was trimmed by 0 bases and V by 7 bases; bases with no gene match: 13. Germline CDR1 is SNHLY and CDR2 is FYNNEI. CDR3 region: CASNAWTSGGGLSSYNEQFF. DNA for the CDR3: TGTGCCAGCAATGCATGGACTAGCGGGGGGGGATTGAGCTCCTACAATGAGCAGTTCTTC.

A word on this clone: The sample holds other DNA sequences that translate to the same CDR3. J is TRBJ1-2 and V is TRBV6-1; maybe TRBD1 (6 bases). CDR1 MNHNS and CDR2 SASEGT come from the germline V gene. The CDR3 is 14 amino acids. The ends were cut back, 3 bases at V and 4 bases at J, with 12 bases in the middle. CDR3 nucleotide sequence: TGTGCCAGCAGTGACGGGGGGCGCATCTATGGCTACACCTTC. Amino acids: CASSDGGRIYGYTF.

The chain is built from TRBV7-9 and TRBJ1-1, with D unclear. The CDR3 is 15 amino acids. Trimming took off 5 bases at V and 0 bases at J, with 13 bases between the two ends. From germline, CDR1 is SEHNR and CDR2 FQNEAQ (reference sequence). The DNA of the CDR3 is TGTGCCAGCAGCCCAGAGCGGGGTATGAACACTGAAGCTTTCTTT. Its protein product is CASSPERGMNTEAFF.

V gene TRBV24-1 combines with J gene TRBJ1-5; unclear D gene. CDR1 and CDR2 (germline): KGHDR, SFDVKD. This CDR3 region has 13 residues. Trimming removed 6 bases at V and 7 bases at J, with 12 bases between. The DNA for the CDR3 is TGTGCCACCAGTAGTCCTTCGAGACAGCCCCAGCATTTT. It specifies CATSSPSRQPQHF.

Ten or more counts support this clone. The chain carries TRBV5-6 and TRBJ1-3; D is possibly TRBD1 (6 bases). CDR3 length equals 14 residues. Germline loops: CDR1 SGHDT, CDR2 YYEEEE. Trimming cost V 3 bases and J 4 bases, with 11 bases left between them. The CDR3 bases are TGTGCCAGCAGCTCAACAGGGTTAGGAAACACCATATATTTT. It specifies CASSSTGLGNTIYF.

The chain combines TRBV3-1 (or the pseudogene TRBV3-2) with TRBJ2-3; 10 nucleotides align to TRBD2. In germline, CDR1 is LGHDT, CDR2 YNNKEL (reference sequence). V gave up 4 bases and J gave up 2 bases; unmatched junction bases: 6. The CDR3 spans 16 residues. This CDR3 reads CASSRWLAGDTDTQYF. The CDR3 DNA reads TGTGCCAGCAGCCGTTGGCTAGCGGGGGACACAGATACGCAGTATTTT.

The gene calls are TRBV11-2 and TRBJ2-7; 7 bases are a match to TRBD1. This CDR3 spans 13 amino acids. The ends lost 4 bases at V and 0 bases at J; junction bases unmatched: 0. The germline V gene encodes CDR1 SGHAT and CDR2 FQNNGV. CDR3 nucleotides: TGTGCCAGCAGCTGGACAGGCTCCTACGAGCAGTACTTC. This gives the protein CASSWTGSYEQYF. The entire variable domain, with the rest obtained from reference TRBV11-2 and TRBJ2-7, is as follows: EAGVAQSPRYKIIEKRQSVAFWCNPISGHATLYWYQQILGQGPKLLIQFQNNGVVDDSQLPKDRFSAERLKGVDSTLKIQPAKLEDSAVYLCASSWTGSYEQYFGPGTRLTVT.

This chain links TRBV5-4 with TRBJ1-1; the D gene is possibly TRBD1 (5 bases). CDR3 length: 14 amino acids. The V and J ends lost 0 bases and 0 bases respectively, with 6 bases between them. Germline CDR1 reads SGHNT; CDR2 reads YYREEE (reference sequence). CDR3 amino acids: CASSLGGVNTEAFF. The DNA for the CDR3 is TGTGCCAGCAGCTTGGGGGGGGTGAACACTGAAGCTTTCTTT. The variable domain in full, completed from reference TRBV5-4 and TRBJ1-1, reads ETGVTQSPTHLIKTRGQQVTLRCSSQSGHNTVSWYQQALGQGPQFIFQYYREEENGRGNFPPRFSGLQFPNYSSELNVNALELDDSALYLCASSLGGVNTEAFFGQGTRLTVV.

V and J are TRBV7-2 and TRBJ1-2; no definite D call. V lost 1 base, J lost 7 bases, and 19 bases lay in between. This CDR3 region has 16 residues. Germline CDR1 SGHTA, CDR2 FQGNSA. CDR3 nucleotides: TGTGCCAGCAGCTTAGGGTGGCGCGAGACATCGGCTGGCTACACCTTC. Translated, it gives CASSLGWRETSAGYTF.

The V gene is TRBV7-9, the J gene TRBJ1-2, with unresolved D. Germline V gives CDR1 SEHNR, CDR2 FQNEAQ (reference sequence). The CDR3 is 14 amino acids. V was trimmed by 3 bases and J by 2 bases, leaving 10 bases between them. CDR3 bases: TGTGCCAGCAGCTTTGAGCCTACCAACTATGGCTACACCTTC. Translation: CASSFEPTNYGYTF.

The V call is TRBV28, the J call TRBJ1-2, with 7 bases identical to TRBD1. Unmatched junction bases numbered 5, after V lost 6 bases and J lost 4 bases. Germline-derived CDR1 and CDR2 are MDHEN and SYDVKM. This CDR3 region has 13 residues. The CDR3 sequence is CASSSTGTYGYTF. CDR3 in DNA: TGTGCCAGCAGCTCGACAGGGACCTATGGCTACACCTTC.

The CDR3 loop reads CASGIRGTEAFF. CDR3 bases: TGTGCTAGTGGTATTCGGGGGACTGAAGCTTTCTTT. The chain is built from TRBV12-5 and TRBJ1-1; D might be TRBD1 (5 bases). The germline gives CDR1 LGHNT, CDR2 FRNRAP. CDR3 length: 12 amino acids. V was trimmed by 5 bases and J by 5 bases, leaving 9 bases between them.

Remarks on this clone: Other DNA sequences from this sample encode an identical CDR3 as well. CDR3 region: CASSLDRGSYNEQFF. The CDR3 DNA sequence: TGTGCCAGCAGCCTAGACAGGGGGTCCTACAATGAGCAGTTCTTC. This chain links TRBV7-9 with TRBJ2-1; TRBD1 agrees at 9 bases. With 5 bases clipped from V and 1 base from J, the junction kept 3 bases outside the gene matches. Germline lookup yields CDR1 SEHNR and CDR2 FQNEAQ (reference sequence). The CDR3 is 15 amino acids.

J is TRBJ2-7 and V is TRBV7-9; D possibly corresponds to TRBD2 (5 bases). V was cut by 1 base and J by 3 bases, with 13 bases left in between. From germline, CDR1 is SEHNR and CDR2 FQNEAQ (reference sequence). The CDR3 totals 15 residues. The CDR3 is CASSLVTDLDYEQYF. The CDR3 DNA follows: TGTGCCAGCAGCTTAGTCACGGACTTAGACTACGAGCAGTACTTC. The full variable domain, in which reference TRBV7-9 and TRBJ2-7 provide the parts outside the CDR3, is DTGVSQNPRHKITKRGQNVTFRCDPISEHNRLYWYRQTLGQGPEFLTYFQNEAQLEKSRLLSDRFSAERPKGSFSTLEIQRTEQGDSAMYLCASSLVTDLDYEQYFGPGTRLTVT.

V and J are TRBV5-8 and TRBJ1-4; TRBD1 aligns across 7 bases. The germline V gene has CDR1 SGHTS and CDR2 YDEGEE. This CDR3 is 14 amino acids long. Unmatched junction bases numbered 4, after V lost 0 bases and J lost 8 bases. The CDR3 here is CASSLGQGKEKLFF. In nucleotides, the CDR3 is TGTGCCAGCAGCTTGGGACAGGGTAAAGAAAAACTGTTTTTT.

In this sample, this clone turned up once. The chain uses TRBV3-1 (or the pseudogene TRBV3-2) and TRBJ2-7, with no clear D. The CDR3 sequence is 15 residues long. Germline V gene lookup returns CDR1 LGHDT and CDR2 YNNKEL (reference sequence). The V end lost 4 bases, the J end lost 6 bases, and 19 bases lay between the germline ends. The CDR3 loop is CASSPSFEICIEQYF. CDR3 nucleotides: TGTGCCAGCAGCCCCTCCTTCGAGATTTGTATCGAGCAGTACTTC.

The V call is TRBV6-6, the J call TRBJ1-3; 7 positions match TRBD1. Germline loops: CDR1 MNHNY, CDR2 SVGAGI (reference sequence). The trim removed 4 bases at V and 7 bases at J, leaving 10 bases unmatched. The CDR3 runs to 15 residues. CDR3 bases: TGTGCCAGCAGTTTCCCGGGACAGCCGAGGAACACCATATATTTT. Protein: CASSFPGQPRNTIYF.

CDR3 nucleotides: TGTGCCAGCTCACCACCTTGGGCAGGGGGGTTGAGCACTGAAGCTTTCTTT. It specifies CASSPPWAGGLSTEAFF. V usage is TRBV18 and J usage is TRBJ1-1; 7 nucleotides match TRBD1. This CDR3 spans 17 amino acids. V lost 0 bases, J lost 4 bases, and 11 bases stayed unmatched. Germline loops: CDR1 KGHSH, CDR2 LQKENI.

This clone showed up just once. V usage is TRBV7-9 and J usage is TRBJ1-1, with TRBD1 matching 8 bases. The CDR3 extends over 16 amino acids. Per the germline V gene, CDR1 is SEHNR and CDR2 is FQNEAQ (reference sequence). The V gene end was trimmed by 5 bases and the J gene end by 10 bases; junction bases not matched to a gene: 18. The CDR3 sequence: CASSLGTGLGVIRAFF. As DNA, the CDR3 is TGTGCCAGCAGCCTAGGGACAGGCCTCGGGGTTATTAGAGCTTTCTTT.